This entry describes one T cell receptor beta chain. Trimming stripped 5 bases from V and 0 bases from J, with 17 bases between. Germline V lookup: CDR1 MDHEN, CDR2 SYDVKM. CDR3 size: 17 residues. Original processing notes: Junction-only immunoSEQ sequences carried no quality scores, so filtering differed. Using immunoSEQ multiplex PCR, the repertoire was profiled, and TCRdb retains in-frame clones only, with some absent. The D gene and trimming were derived from the DNA, and the V and J assignments and clone size from that table. The sample consists of under 650,000 clones, 90% to 96% of them appearing once. The data originate from a study of shared clonotypes between healthy human individuals.

The genes are TRBV28 and TRBJ1-5; a weak D match, TRBD1 (5 bases). This clonotype was obtained from a woman aged 25-40 years in good health. Sequencing was performed on naive CD4+ T cells sorted from blood. Indicated subset: CD45RA+ positively selected. The CDR3 loop is CASSPGGAVSSNQPQHF. The CDR3 region has the DNA TGTGCCAGCAGTCCTGGTGGGGCAGTATCTAGCAATCAGCCCCAGCATTTT.